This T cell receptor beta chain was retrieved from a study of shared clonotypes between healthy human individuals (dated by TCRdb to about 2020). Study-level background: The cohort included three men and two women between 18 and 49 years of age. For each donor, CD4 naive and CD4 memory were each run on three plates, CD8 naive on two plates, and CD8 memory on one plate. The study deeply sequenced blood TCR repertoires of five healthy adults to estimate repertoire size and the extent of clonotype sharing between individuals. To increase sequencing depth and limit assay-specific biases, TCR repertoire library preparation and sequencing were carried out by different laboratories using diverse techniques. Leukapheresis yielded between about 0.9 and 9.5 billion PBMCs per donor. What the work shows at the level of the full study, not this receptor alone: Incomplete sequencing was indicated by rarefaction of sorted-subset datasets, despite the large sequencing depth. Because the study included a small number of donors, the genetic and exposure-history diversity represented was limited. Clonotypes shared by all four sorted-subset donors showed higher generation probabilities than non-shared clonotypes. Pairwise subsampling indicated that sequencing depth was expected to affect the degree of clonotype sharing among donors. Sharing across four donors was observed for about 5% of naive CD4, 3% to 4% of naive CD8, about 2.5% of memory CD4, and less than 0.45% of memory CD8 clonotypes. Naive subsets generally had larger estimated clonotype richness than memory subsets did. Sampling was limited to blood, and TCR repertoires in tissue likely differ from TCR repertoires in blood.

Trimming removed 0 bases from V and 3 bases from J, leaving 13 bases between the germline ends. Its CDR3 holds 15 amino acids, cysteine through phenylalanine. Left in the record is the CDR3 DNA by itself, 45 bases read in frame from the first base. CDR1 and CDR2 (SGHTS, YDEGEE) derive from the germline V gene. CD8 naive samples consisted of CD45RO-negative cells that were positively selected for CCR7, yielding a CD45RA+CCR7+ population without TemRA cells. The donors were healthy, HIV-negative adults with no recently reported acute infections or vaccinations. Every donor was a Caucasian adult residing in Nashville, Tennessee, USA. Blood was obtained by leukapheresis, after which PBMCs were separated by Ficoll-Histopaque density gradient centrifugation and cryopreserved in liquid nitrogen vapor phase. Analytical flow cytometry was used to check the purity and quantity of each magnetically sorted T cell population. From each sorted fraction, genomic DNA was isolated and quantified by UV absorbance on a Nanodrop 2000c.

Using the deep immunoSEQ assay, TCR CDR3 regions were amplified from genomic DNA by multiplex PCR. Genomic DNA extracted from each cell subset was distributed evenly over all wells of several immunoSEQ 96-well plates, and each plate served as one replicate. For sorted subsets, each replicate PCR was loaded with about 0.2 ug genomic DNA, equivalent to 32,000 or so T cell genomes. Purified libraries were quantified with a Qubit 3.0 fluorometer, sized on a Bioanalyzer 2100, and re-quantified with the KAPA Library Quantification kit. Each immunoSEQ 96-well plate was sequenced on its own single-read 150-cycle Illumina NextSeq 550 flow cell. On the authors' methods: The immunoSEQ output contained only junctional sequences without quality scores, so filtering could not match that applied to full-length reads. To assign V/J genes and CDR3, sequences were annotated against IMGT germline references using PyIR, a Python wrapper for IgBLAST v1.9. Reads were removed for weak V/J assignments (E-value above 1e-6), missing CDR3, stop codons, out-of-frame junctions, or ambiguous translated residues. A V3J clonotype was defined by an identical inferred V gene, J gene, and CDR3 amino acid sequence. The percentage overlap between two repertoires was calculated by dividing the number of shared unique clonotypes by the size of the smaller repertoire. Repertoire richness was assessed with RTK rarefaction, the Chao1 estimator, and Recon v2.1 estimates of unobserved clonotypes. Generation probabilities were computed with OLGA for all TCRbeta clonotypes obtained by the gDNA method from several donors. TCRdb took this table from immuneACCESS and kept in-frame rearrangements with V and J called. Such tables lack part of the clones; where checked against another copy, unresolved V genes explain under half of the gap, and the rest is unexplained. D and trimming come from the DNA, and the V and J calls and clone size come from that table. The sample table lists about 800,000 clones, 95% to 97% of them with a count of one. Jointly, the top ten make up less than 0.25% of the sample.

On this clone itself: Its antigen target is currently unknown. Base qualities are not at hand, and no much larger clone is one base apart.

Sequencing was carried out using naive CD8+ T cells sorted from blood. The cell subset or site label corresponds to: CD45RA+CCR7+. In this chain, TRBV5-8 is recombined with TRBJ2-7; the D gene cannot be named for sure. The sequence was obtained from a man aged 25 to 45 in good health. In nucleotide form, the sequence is TGTGCCAGCAGCTTGGGGGTGTACACACACTACGAGCAGTACTTC. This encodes CASSLGVYTHYEQYF.